The entry below describes one T cell receptor (beta chain). These data belong to a study of blood T cell repertoires in COVID-19. The data were produced by immunoSEQ multiplex PCR, yet TCRdb's version contains in-frame clones alone and is incomplete. The sample gives over 300,000 clones, 80% to 90% of which show up once; less than 2.5% is in the top ten. This CDR3 is 15 amino acids long. CDR1 and CDR2 (germline): ENHRY, SYGVKD. Trimming took off 1 base at V and 0 bases at J, with 9 bases between the two ends. V and J are TRBV10-3 and TRBJ2-5; TRBD1 might be the D (5 bases). Sequenced sample: PBMCs or T cells enriched from blood (not recorded which). This clonotype was sampled from a man aged 25-45 years who had recovered from COVID-19. Here the CDR3 DNA reads TGTGCCATCAGTGAGTACGCGGACAACCAAGAGACCCAGTACTTC. The encoded protein is CAISEYADNQETQYF.